Reported below is one T cell receptor beta chain. What it recognizes is unknown. This entry is derived from a study of shared clonotypes between healthy human individuals. Study information: Those who served as donors were two women and a few men between the ages of 18 and 49. The study's findings and limits: Depth of sequencing was expected to influence donor clonotype sharing. Naive subsets generally exceeded memory subsets in estimated richness.

Sequencing was performed with immunoSEQ multiplex PCR; in TCRdb, only in-frame clones are kept and a portion is missing. The data show roughly 1.5 million clones, approximately 98% seen once. This sequence was found in a man aged 25 to 40 in good health. The sequenced material came from naive CD4+ T cells sorted from blood. Subset specified: CD45RA+ positively selected.

The CDR3 reads CASSPSLAGGPYEQYF. Written as DNA, the CDR3 is TGTGCCAGCTCACCTTCGCTAGCGGGAGGGCCTTACGAGCAGTACTTC. The chain joins TRBV18 to TRBJ2-7, with 12 bases identical to TRBD2. J lost 4 bases, V lost 3 bases, and 7 bases had no gene match. The CDR3 covers 16 residues. CDR1 is KGHSH, CDR2 LQKENI, per germline.